This is a list of T cell receptor beta chains from one sample in a study of metastatic and nonmetastatic thyroid tumors. TCRdb re-analyzed the PCR reads using MiXCR. The table has about 93,000 clones, about an eighth seen once. Material: blood. These receptors came from a female donor with papillary thyroid cancer or a benign thyroid nodule (not recorded which). Some clones in this sample may be carry-over from other donors' samples. The CDR3 runs from the conserved cysteine through the conserved F or W. The D gene is left open where the match is weak. Clone size is stated in some rows and not others, as once, few, many or a class when expanded.

size	D	J	V	DNA	CDR3
many	-	TRBJ2-7	TRBV28	TGTGCCAGCTTCCGTCGGTCTTCCTACGAGCAGTACTTC	CASFRRSSYEQYF
-	-	TRBJ1-5	TRBV7-8	TGTGCCAGCAGTCATCGACAGGTCGGCAGCAATCATCCCCAGCATTTT	CASSHRQVGSNHPQHF
-	TRBD1	TRBJ2-7	TRBV10-3	TGTGCCATCAGTGAAGAGACAGGGACGTACGAGCAGTACTTC	CAISEETGTYEQYF
many	-	TRBJ2-3	TRBV4-1	TGCGCCAGCACCCTGGGCCACACCACAGATACGCAGTATTTT	CASTLGHTTDTQYF
many	TRBD2	TRBJ2-7	TRBV6-6	TGTGCCAGCAGTCCCCCCCGGGGGAGGAGCGGGAGGTCTGGGTCCTACGAGCAGTACTTC	CASSPPRGRSGRSGSYEQYF
many	-	TRBJ2-1	TRBV5-1	TGCGCCAGCAGCCTCAGGGGGGGGACCGCTTCGCCGTCCTACAATGAGCAGTTCTTC	CASSLRGGTASPSYNEQFF
many	-	TRBJ2-7	TRBV27	TGTGCCAGCAGTTTATCGTTCGGGGTCCCAACCTACGAGCAGTACTTC	CASSLSFGVPTYEQYF
many	-	TRBJ1-4	TRBV20-1	TGCAGCGCCAACCACGGGGGGAATGAAAAACTGTTTTTT	CSANHGGNEKLFF
-	-	TRBJ1-1	TRBV20-1	TGCAGTGCTAGTCCAGCCCTGAACACTGAAGCTTTCTTT	CSASPALNTEAFF
many	-	TRBJ1-1	TRBV25-1	TGTGCCAGCAGTGCAGGAGGGGAACTTGAAGCTTTCTTT	CASSAGGELEAFF
many	-	TRBJ2-7	TRBV2	TGTGCCAGCAGTGAAGGGACATCTCTCCACGAGCAGTACTTC	CASSEGTSLHEQYF
-	TRBD2	TRBJ2-7	TRBV10-2	TGCGCCAGCAGTGGGGGGACTAGCGGGATGAGCTCCTACGAGCAGTACTTC	CASSGGTSGMSSYEQYF
-	-	TRBJ1-6	TRBV6-1	TGTGCCAGCAACGTGGGGGCCATGGGTAATTCACACCTCCACTTT	CASNVGAMGNSHLHF
many	-	TRBJ2-3	TRBV19	TGTGCCAGTAGTGTTTCAGATACGCAGTATTTT	CASSVSDTQYF
many	-	TRBJ2-7	TRBV4-2	TGTGCCAGCAGCATCGGGACTGCTCGACAAGGCGTCTACGAGCAGTACTTC	CASSIGTARQGVYEQYF
many	TRBD1	TRBJ2-2	TRBV5-1	TGTGCCAGCAGCCCCGGGACAGGGGTGGGCGGGGAGCTGTTTTTT	CASSPGTGVGGELFF
many	-	TRBJ2-7	TRBV3-1	TGTGCCAGCAGCCAAGGTACCTACGAGCAGTACTTC	CASSQGTYEQYF
many	TRBD1	TRBJ1-1	TRBV20-1	TGCAGTGCTTCCGGCGAGGCCGACAGGGGAGGCAAGAACACTGAAGCTTTCTTT	CSASGEADRGGKNTEAFF
many	-	TRBJ2-3	TRBV20-1	TGCAGCACCCAACGCGGTGGTAGCGGCACAGATACGCAGTATTTT	CSTQRGGSGTDTQYF
few	-	TRBJ1-2	TRBV6-1	TGTGCCAGCAGTCCAACGGATATAAGCAGTGGTTACACCTTC	CASSPTDISSGYTF
few	-	TRBJ1-3	TRBV20-1	TGCAGTGCTACCCGGGCGGAGGGAAACACCATATATTTT	CSATRAEGNTIYF
many	-	TRBJ2-1	TRBV7-2	TGTGCCAGCAGCCTTCCTATGGGGGGGCCAAACAATGAGCAGTTCTTC	CASSLPMGGPNNEQFF
many	-	TRBJ1-1	TRBV5-1	TGCGCCAGCAGCCTGCCAGGGGTCGCTGAAGCTTTCTTT	CASSLPGVAEAFF
many	-	TRBJ2-2	TRBV5-4	TGTGCCAGCAGCTTGGGAGACTTTGACACCGGGGAGCTGTTTTTT	CASSLGDFDTGELFF
many	-	TRBJ2-5	TRBV4-2	TGTGCCAGCAGCCAAGATCGGGGGGCGCGGGAGACCCAGTACTTC	CASSQDRGARETQYF
few	TRBD2	TRBJ2-2	TRBV5-6	TGTGCCAGCAGCTTGGGCTCGGGGAGGGCTAACACCGGGGAGCTGTTTTTT	CASSLGSGRANTGELFF
many	-	TRBJ1-1	TRBV6-1	TGTGCCAGCAGAAACAGGGTGGTTGGCACTGAAGCTTTCTTT	CASRNRVVGTEAFF
many	-	TRBJ2-7	TRBV6-4	TGTGCCAGCAGTGACGGGGGAATCCTTTACGAGCAGTACTTC	CASSDGGILYEQYF
many	TRBD2	TRBJ2-5	TRBV20-1	TGCAGTGTCATGCTAGCGGGAAGGGGAGAGACCCAGTACTTC	CSVMLAGRGETQYF
-	-	TRBJ2-5	TRBV5-1	TGCGCCAGCAGCTTGGAAGAGACCCAGTACTTC	CASSLEETQYF
many	TRBD1	TRBJ1-6	TRBV18	TGTGCCAGCACGTGGGACAGGGTCAATTCACCCCTCCACTTT	CASTWDRVNSPLHF
many	-	TRBJ2-7	TRBV25-1	TGTGCCAGCAGTGAATGGGGCTCCAGCTCCTACGAGCAGTACTTC	CASSEWGSSSYEQYF
-	-	TRBJ2-2	TRBV6-1	TGTGCCAGCAGTAGGGCGTTCGCGAACACCGGGGAGCTGTTTTTT	CASSRAFANTGELFF
few	-	TRBJ1-1	TRBV12-3/TRBV12-4	TGTGCCAGCAGTTTTGGGTGGGCACGGAGGAACACTGAAGCTTTCTTT	CASSFGWARRNTEAFF
many	TRBD2	TRBJ2-3	TRBV7-9	TGTGCCAGCAGCATTAGCGGGGGGAGCACAGATACGCAGTATTTT	CASSISGGSTDTQYF
-	-	TRBJ1-2	TRBV19	TGTGCCAGTTGTTCTTCTGTAGACTATGGCTACACCTTC	CASCSSVDYGYTF
many	-	TRBJ1-2	TRBV19	TGTGCCAGTAGCGCGAATCCCTATGGCTACACCTTC	CASSANPYGYTF
many	-	TRBJ2-1	TRBV5-1	TGCGCCAGCCGGGCCGGTCGGGCTGACTCTTTCTACAATGAGCAGTTCTTC	CASRAGRADSFYNEQFF
few	TRBD2	TRBJ2-1	TRBV28	TGTGCCAGCATTTTGCGTCCGGGACTATCCTACAATCAGCAGTTCTTC	CASILRPGLSYNQQFF
many	-	TRBJ2-7	TRBV29-1	TGCAGCGGTCGTACAGGCGGTAGGTCCTACGAGCAGTACTTC	CSGRTGGRSYEQYF
many	-	TRBJ2-1	TRBV6-1	TGTGTCCCCACTGGCGGAGAATCCTACAATGAGCAGTTCTTC	CVPTGGESYNEQFF
-	-	TRBJ2-7	TRBV5-4	TGTGCCAGCAGCTTGGCCCACGAGCAGTACTTC	CASSLAHEQYF
few	-	TRBJ2-1	TRBV12-3/TRBV12-4	TGTGCCTGCGGGTCCGGGATCTACTACAATGAGCAGTTCTTC	CACGSGIYYNEQFF
many	-	TRBJ2-5	TRBV18	TGTGCCAGCTCCAGGGACACTCAAGAGACCCAGTACTTC	CASSRDTQETQYF
-	-	TRBJ1-6	TRBV30	TGTGCCTGGAGTGTACGAGAAGAATACGAGCAATACTTC	CAWSVREEYEQYF
many	-	TRBJ1-1	TRBV20-1	TGCAGTGCTAGAGACCCAACCCCTAAAAGGGGAACTGAAGCTTTCTTT	CSARDPTPKRGTEAFF
many	TRBD2	TRBJ2-1	TRBV3-1	TGTGCCAGCAGCCTCGCACATACTAGCGATGAGCAGTTCTTC	CASSLAHTSDEQFF
many	TRBD1	TRBJ1-5	TRBV9	TGTGCCAGCAGCGTAACAGGGGCAGGGCAGCCCCAGCATTTT	CASSVTGAGQPQHF
many	-	TRBJ2-5	TRBV24-1	TGTGCCACCAGTGATCCCGGGCCCGGAGGGGCCCAAGAGACCCAGTACTTC	CATSDPGPGGAQETQYF
few	-	TRBJ2-1	TRBV15	TGTGCCACCAGCATAGTAGTTGGCGGTTCAGAGTACAATGAGCAGTTCTTC	CATSIVVGGSEYNEQFF
many	-	TRBJ2-1	TRBV5-1	TGCGCCAGCAGCTTGGAGTCCAGTGTGTACAATGAGCAGTTCTTC	CASSLESSVYNEQFF
few	TRBD1	TRBJ1-3	TRBV6-1	TGTGCCAGCAGGCTGACAGGGGCTGGAAACACCATATATTTT	CASRLTGAGNTIYF
-	-	TRBJ2-1	TRBV19	TGTGCCAGTAGTGTCTCCGGACTACGCTCCTACAATGATCAGTTCTTC	CASSVSGLRSYNDQFF
many	-	TRBJ2-7	TRBV5-6	TGTGCCAGCAGCTTCGCGGGGAGGTACGAGCAGTACTTC	CASSFAGRYEQYF
many	TRBD2	TRBJ2-1	TRBV9	TGTGCCAGCAGCGGAGCTGCGACTAGCGGGAAATTGAATGAGCAGTTCTTC	CASSGAATSGKLNEQFF
many	-	TRBJ1-1	TRBV28	TGTGCCAGCAGTTTAACAGAGAACACTGAAGCTTTCTTT	CASSLTENTEAFF
few	-	TRBJ2-7	TRBV24-1	TGTGTCACCCCCAGGGGATCCTACGAGCACTACTTC	CVTPRGSYEHYF